The 11 T cell receptor beta chains below all came from one sample that was sequenced in a study of cytomegalovirus exposure and HLA in healthy donors. Sequencing used immunoSEQ multiplex PCR; TCRdb keeps in-frame clones, though not all of them. The sample has 76,000 or so clones, about 93% seen once; the top ten hold roughly 2%. The sample taken for sequencing was PBMCs. These receptors all stem from a woman younger than 30 in good health and CMV-seronegative.

This clone showed up just once. The chain carries TRBV5-1 and TRBJ2-6; the D gene is possibly TRBD1 (6 bases). V dropped 0 bases and J dropped 0 bases, with 13 bases sitting between them. Per the germline V gene, CDR1 is SGHRS and CDR2 is YFSETQ. The CDR3 extends over 18 amino acids. The CDR3 DNA reads TGCGCCAGCAGCTTGGGGGGGCTCGCTCTCTCTGGGGCCAACGTCCTGACTTTC. It codes for CASSLGGLALSGANVLTF.

The chain joins TRBV11-2 to TRBJ2-5; TRBD2 aligns across 10 bases. The CDR3 has 17 residues. Unmatched junction bases numbered 8, after V lost 1 base and J lost 3 bases. CDR1 and CDR2 from the germline V gene are SGHAT and FQNNGV. CDR3: CASSLAGTSVIKETQYF. Here the CDR3 DNA reads TGTGCCAGCAGCTTAGCCGGGACTAGCGTGATAAAAGAGACCCAGTACTTC.

The chain recombines TRBV6-5 with TRBJ1-3; no clear D. The V end was cut by 5 bases, the J end by 0 bases, with 5 bases between. CDR1 MNHEY and CDR2 SVGAGI come from the germline V gene. The CDR3 loop spans 13 amino acids. The CDR3 DNA follows: TGTGCCAGCAGTCGGGGCTCTGGAAACACCATATATTTT. This translates into CASSRGSGNTIYF.

The V gene is TRBV29-1, the J gene TRBJ2-1, with D perhaps matching TRBD2 (6 bases). This CDR3 comprises 14 residues. V shed 2 bases and J shed 8 bases, with 16 bases lying between them. Per germline, CDR1 SQVTM and CDR2 ANQGSEA. CDR3 sequence (DNA): TGCAGCGTTGAAAGGCCTTCGGGAGTGGATGAGCAGTTCTTC. The encoded protein is CSVERPSGVDEQFF.

V and J are TRBV12-5 and TRBJ2-7, with D possibly being TRBD2 (6 bases). The germline V gene encodes CDR1 LGHNT and CDR2 FRNRAP. V gave up 2 bases and J gave up 4 bases, with 15 bases separating them. CDR3 length: 15 residues. The CDR3 DNA is TGTGCTAGTGGTTTGCCCTCGGGACTGCGATACGAGCAGTACTTC. Its translation is CASGLPSGLRYEQYF.

This chain uses TRBV2 with TRBJ2-7; D unresolved. CDR3 length: 12 residues. V was pared by 4 bases and J by 4 bases, with 8 bases between. Germline V gene sequence: CDR1 SNHLY, CDR2 FYNNEI. The CDR3 DNA reads as TGTGCCAGCAGTGCAGGTCGATACGAGCAGTACTTC. This sequence encodes CASSAGRYEQYF.

V is TRBV4-2 and J is TRBJ1-2; TRBD1 aligns across 7 bases. After removal of 1 base from V and 4 bases from J, the junction contained 9 bases not matched to a gene. The CDR3 covers 16 residues. The germline CDR1 and CDR2 sequences are LGHNA and YNFKEQ. CDR3 loop: CASSQGPGDSSYGYTF. Here the CDR3 DNA reads TGTGCCAGCAGCCAAGGACCGGGGGACAGCTCCTATGGCTACACCTTC.

The chain is built from TRBV5-1 and TRBJ2-7; 7 bases fit TRBD2. Germline V CDR1 and CDR2: SGHRS, YFSETQ. The V gene end was trimmed by 0 bases and the J gene end by 6 bases; junction bases not matched to a gene: 9. The CDR3 totals 15 residues. DNA of the CDR3: TGCGCCAGCAGCTTGGAAGCGGGGACTCGCTCCGAGCAGTACTTC. Residues: CASSLEAGTRSEQYF.

V is TRBV5-1 and J is TRBJ2-1; no definite D call. CDR3 length: 13 amino acids. The germline V gene has CDR1 SGHRS and CDR2 YFSETQ. V was pared by 4 bases and J by 5 bases, with 10 bases between. The DNA for the CDR3 is TGCGCCAGCAGCCCCCACAGAAACAATGAGCAGTTCTTC. The encoded protein is CASSPHRNNEQFF.

The V call is TRBV6-5, the J call TRBJ2-2; no firm D call. The CDR3 sequence is 13 residues long. Germline CDR1 is MNHEY and CDR2 is SVGAGI. V lost 0 bases, J lost 9 bases, and 8 bases lay in between. As DNA, the CDR3 is TGTGCCAGCAGTTACTCGAGCGCCCGGGAGCTGTTTTTT. It is translated as CASSYSSARELFF.

The chain employs TRBV27 and TRBJ1-2; TRBD1 aligns across 9 bases. V shed 3 bases, J shed 4 bases, and the junction held 9 bases outside the gene matches. The CDR3 consists of 16 residues. Germline CDR1 and CDR2: MNHEY and SMNVEV (reference sequence). CDR3 in amino acids: CASSLYGQGFGYGYTF. The DNA of the CDR3 is TGTGCCAGCAGTTTGTACGGACAGGGGTTTGGCTATGGCTACACCTTC.